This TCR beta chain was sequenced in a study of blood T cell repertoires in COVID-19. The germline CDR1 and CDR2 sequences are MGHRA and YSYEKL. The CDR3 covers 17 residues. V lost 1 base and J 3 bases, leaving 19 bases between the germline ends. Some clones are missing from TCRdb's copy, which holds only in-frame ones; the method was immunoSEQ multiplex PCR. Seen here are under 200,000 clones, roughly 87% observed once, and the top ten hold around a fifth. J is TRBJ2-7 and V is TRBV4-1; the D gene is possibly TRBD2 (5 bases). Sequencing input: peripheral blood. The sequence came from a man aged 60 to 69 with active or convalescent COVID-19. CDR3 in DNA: TGCGCCAGCAGCCAAGTCCTCTCGGGAAATTACGGCTACGAGCAGTACTTC. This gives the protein CASSQVLSGNYGYEQYF.